Sequencing of this TCR beta chain was carried out in a study of cytomegalovirus exposure and HLA in healthy donors. Study-level findings and limits: The classifier, whose performance was assessed in both the original and validation cohorts, reportedly diagnosed cytomegalovirus status with high specificity and sensitivity.

The CDR3 has 17 residues. Germline values: CDR1 MNHEY, CDR2 SMNVEV (reference sequence). Trimming pared 1 base from V and 1 base from J, leaving 16 bases between. Primers included in the PCR were 60 Vbeta and 13 Jbeta primers. Generated by immunoSEQ multiplex PCR, the TCRdb table keeps only in-frame clones and is missing some. The sample lists over 70,000 clones; about three quarters were seen once. For this clone: Its specificity is not known.

The TCR originated in a male donor in good health and CMV-seropositive. The sample consisted of PBMCs. The chain couples TRBV27 to TRBJ1-2; tentative D call: TRBD1 (5 bases). The CDR3 DNA reads as TGTGCCAGCAGTTTATTGGTGCGCGGGGGAGTTAACTATGGCTACACCTTC. This translates into CASSLLVRGGVNYGYTF.